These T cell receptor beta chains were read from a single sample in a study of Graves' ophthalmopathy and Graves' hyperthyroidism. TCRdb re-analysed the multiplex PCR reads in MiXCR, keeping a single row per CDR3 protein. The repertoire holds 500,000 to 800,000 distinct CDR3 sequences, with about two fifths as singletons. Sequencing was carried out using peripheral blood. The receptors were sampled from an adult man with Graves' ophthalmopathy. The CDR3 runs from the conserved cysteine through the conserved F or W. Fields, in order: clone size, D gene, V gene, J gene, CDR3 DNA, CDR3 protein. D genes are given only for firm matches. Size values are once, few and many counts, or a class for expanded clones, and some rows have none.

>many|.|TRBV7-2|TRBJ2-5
TGTGCCAGCAGCTTACGAAGGGAAGATCAAGAGACCCAGTACTTC
CASSLRREDQETQYF
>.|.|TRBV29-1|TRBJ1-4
TGCAGCTTAGCCGCAGGGGATGGTGAAAAACTGTTTTTT
CSLAAGDGEKLFF
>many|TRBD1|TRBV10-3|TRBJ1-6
TGTGCCATCAGGATAGACAGGGGAGAGAATTCACCCCTCCACTTT
CAIRIDRGENSPLHF
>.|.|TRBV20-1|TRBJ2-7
TGCAGTGCTAGAGGCAGGGGCCAGTACTTC
CSARGRGQYF
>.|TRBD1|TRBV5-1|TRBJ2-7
TGCGCCAGCAGCTCCCGGGACAGTACCCCCTACGAGCAGTACTTC
CASSSRDSTPYEQYF
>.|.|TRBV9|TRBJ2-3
TGTGCCAGCAGCGTAGAAGCGGGCCATAGCACAGATACGCAGTATTTT
CASSVEAGHSTDTQYF
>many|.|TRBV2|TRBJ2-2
TGTGCCAGCAGTGATCCCGGGGACACCGGGGAGCTGTTTTTT
CASSDPGDTGELFF
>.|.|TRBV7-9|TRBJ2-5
TGTGCCAGCAGCCACGGGGGGCAACGAGAGACCCAGTACTTC
CASSHGGQRETQYF
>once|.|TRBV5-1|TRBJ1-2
TGCGCCAGCAGCTCTCAGGGGACGGTTGGGTCCGGCTACACCTTC
CASSSQGTVGSGYTF
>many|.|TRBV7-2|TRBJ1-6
TGTGCCAGCAGCCCCACAGCCAATAATTCACCCCTCCACTTT
CASSPTANNSPLHF
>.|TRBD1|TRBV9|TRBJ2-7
TGTGCCAGCAGCCACCCACGGGACAGGGGCTCCTACGAGCAGTACTTC
CASSHPRDRGSYEQYF
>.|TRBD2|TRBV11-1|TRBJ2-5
TGTGCCAGCAGCGGACGGACTAGCGGATACGAGACCCAGTACTTC
CASSGRTSGYETQYF
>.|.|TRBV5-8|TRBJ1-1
TGTGCCAGCAACTCATTGGGAGGGAACACTGAAGCTTTCTTT
CASNSLGGNTEAFF
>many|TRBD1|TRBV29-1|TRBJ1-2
TGCAGCGTTGATTGGCAGGGGGGAGGCTACACCTTC
CSVDWQGGGYTF
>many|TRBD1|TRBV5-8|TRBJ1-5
TGTGCCAGCAGCTATACAGGGGGGAATCAGCCCCAGCATTTT
CASSYTGGNQPQHF
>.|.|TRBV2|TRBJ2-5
TGTGCCAGCAGGGAGGGGTGGGAGGAGACCCAGTACTTC
CASREGWEETQYF
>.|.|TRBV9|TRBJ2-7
TGTGCCAGCAGCGCCAGTCCCCCCTACGAGCAGTACTTC
CASSASPPYEQYF
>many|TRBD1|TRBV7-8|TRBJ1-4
TGTGCCAGCAGCCCAGACAGGGCAGGAAAACTGTTTTTT
CASSPDRAGKLFF
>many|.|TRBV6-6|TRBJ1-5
TGTGCCAGCAGTTACTCGGAGGGGGGCAATCAGCCCCAGCATTTT
CASSYSEGGNQPQHF
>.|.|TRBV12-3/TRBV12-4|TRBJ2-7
TGTGCCAGCAGCGTCGATGAGGGAACCTACGAGCAGTACTTC
CASSVDEGTYEQYF
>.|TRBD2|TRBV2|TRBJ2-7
TGTGCCACCAGTGAAGCCGGGACTAGCGGGAGGTACACCGGGGAGCAGTACTTC
CATSEAGTSGRYTGEQYF
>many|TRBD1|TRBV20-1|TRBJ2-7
TGCAGTGCTCGACAGGGGGCGCGGTACGAGCAGTACTTC
CSARQGARYEQYF
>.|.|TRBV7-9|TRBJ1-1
TGTGCCAGCAGCAGAGACTATCCGGGCGGCACTGAAGCTTTCTTT
CASSRDYPGGTEAFF
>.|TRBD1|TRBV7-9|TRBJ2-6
TGTGCCAGCGTGGACAGGGTCAACGTCCTGACTTTC
CASVDRVNVLTF
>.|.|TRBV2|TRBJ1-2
TGTGCCAGCAGTGACCAGGGGCAGGGAGATAATGGCTACACCTTC
CASSDQGQGDNGYTF
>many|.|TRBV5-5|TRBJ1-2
TGTGCCAGCAGCTTGGCCGTGTCCTATGGCTACACCTTC
CASSLAVSYGYTF
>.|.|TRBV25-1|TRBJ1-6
TGTGCTAGACTCCGGGACGGGGATAATTCACCCCTCCACTTT
CARLRDGDNSPLHF
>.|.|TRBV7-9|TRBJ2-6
TGTGCCAGCAGCCCACAGGGCCTCGTTTATGCCAACGTCCTGACTTTC
CASSPQGLVYANVLTF
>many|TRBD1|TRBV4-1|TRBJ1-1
TGCGCCAGCACTGACAGGGAAGGGAGGAACACTGAAGCTTTCTTT
CASTDREGRNTEAFF
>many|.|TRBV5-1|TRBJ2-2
TGCGCCAGCAGCTTGTTGGGTGTGGACACCGGGGAGCTGTTTTTT
CASSLLGVDTGELFF
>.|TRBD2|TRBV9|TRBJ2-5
TGTGCCAGCAGCGCCGGGGGGGGAGAGACCCAGTACTTC
CASSAGGGETQYF
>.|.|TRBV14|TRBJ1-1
TGTGCCAGCAGCCACGCCCCCCGGGGGCACTGGGAAGCTTTCTTT
CASSHAPRGHWEAFF
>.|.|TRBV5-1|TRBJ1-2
TGCGCCAGCGGCAGTGGGGTAAACTATGGCTACACCTTC
CASGSGVNYGYTF
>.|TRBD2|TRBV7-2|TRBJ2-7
TGTGCCAGCAGCTTAGCAGTCAGCGGGATGGTCCCATCAGACTACGAGCAGTACTTC
CASSLAVSGMVPSDYEQYF
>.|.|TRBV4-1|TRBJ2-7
TGCGCCAGCAGCCAAGATAACGGCTACTCCTACGAGCAGTACTTC
CASSQDNGYSYEQYF
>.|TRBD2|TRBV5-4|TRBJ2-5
TGTGCCAGCAGCCAAGATGGAGCGGGAGGGCCCTGGGAGACCCAGTACTTC
CASSQDGAGGPWETQYF
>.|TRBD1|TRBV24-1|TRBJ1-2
TGTGCCACCAGGAATGGGACAGCCAACTATGGCTACACCTTC
CATRNGTANYGYTF
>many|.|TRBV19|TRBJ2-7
TGTGCCAGTAGTACCCCCGGGGGTGACGAGCAGTACTTC
CASSTPGGDEQYF
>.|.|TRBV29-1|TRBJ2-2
TGCAGCGTTGAAGAATACAGAACTGGGGAGCTGTTTTTT
CSVEEYRTGELFF
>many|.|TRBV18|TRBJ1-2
TGTGCCAGCTCACCATGGGACGGCTATGGCTACACCTTC
CASSPWDGYGYTF